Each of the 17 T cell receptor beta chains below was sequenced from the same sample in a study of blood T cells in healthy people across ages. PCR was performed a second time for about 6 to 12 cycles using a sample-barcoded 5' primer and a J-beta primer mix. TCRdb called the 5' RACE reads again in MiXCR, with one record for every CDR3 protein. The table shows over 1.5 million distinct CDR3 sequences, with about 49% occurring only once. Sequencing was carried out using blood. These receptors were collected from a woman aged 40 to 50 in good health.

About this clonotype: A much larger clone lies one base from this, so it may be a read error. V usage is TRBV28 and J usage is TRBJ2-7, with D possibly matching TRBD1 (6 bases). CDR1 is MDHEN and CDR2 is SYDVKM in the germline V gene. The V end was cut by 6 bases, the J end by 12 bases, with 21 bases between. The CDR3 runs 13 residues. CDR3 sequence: CASSGQRQETLYF. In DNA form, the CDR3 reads TGTGCCAGCAGCGGACAGAGACAAGAGACCCTGTACTTC.

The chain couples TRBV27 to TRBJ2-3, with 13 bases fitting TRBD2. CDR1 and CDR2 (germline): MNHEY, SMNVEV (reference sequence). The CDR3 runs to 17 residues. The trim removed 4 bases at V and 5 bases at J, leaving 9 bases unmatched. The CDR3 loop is CASSSPTSGGWVDTQYF. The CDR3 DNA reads TGTGCCAGCAGTTCCCCGACTAGCGGGGGGTGGGTAGATACGCAGTATTTT.

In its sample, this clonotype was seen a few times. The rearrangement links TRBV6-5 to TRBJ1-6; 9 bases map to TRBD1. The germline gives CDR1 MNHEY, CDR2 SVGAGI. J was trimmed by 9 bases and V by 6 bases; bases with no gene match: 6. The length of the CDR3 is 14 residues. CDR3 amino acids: CASRDTGGGSPLHF. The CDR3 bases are TGTGCCAGCAGAGATACAGGGGGCGGTTCACCCCTCCACTTT.

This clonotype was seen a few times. DNA for the CDR3: TGCAGCGTTGAAGACATCTACTCTGGGGCCAACGTCCTGACTTTC. Its translation: CSVEDIYSGANVLTF. The J gene is TRBJ2-6, the V gene TRBV29-1; unclear D gene. Germline lookup yields CDR1 SQVTM and CDR2 ANQGSEA. The CDR3 has 15 residues. V lost 0 bases to trimming and J lost 0 bases, with 6 bases between them.

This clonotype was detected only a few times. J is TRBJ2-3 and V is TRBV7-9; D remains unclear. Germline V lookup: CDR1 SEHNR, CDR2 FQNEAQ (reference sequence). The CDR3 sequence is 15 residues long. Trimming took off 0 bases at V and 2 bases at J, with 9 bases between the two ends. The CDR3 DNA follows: TGTGCCAGCAGCTTAGCGGCGACATTCACAGATACGCAGTATTTT. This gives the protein CASSLAATFTDTQYF. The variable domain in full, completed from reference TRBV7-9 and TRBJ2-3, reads DTGVSQNPRHKITKRGQNVTFRCDPISEHNRLYWYRQTLGQGPEFLTYFQNEAQLEKSRLLSDRFSAERPKGSFSTLEIQRTEQGDSAMYLCASSLAATFTDTQYFGPGTRLTVL.

DNA for the CDR3: TGTGCCAGCAGTTACCTATCCGAAGCGGGGGCCGGAGATACGCAGTATTTT. Its translation: CASSYLSEAGAGDTQYF. The chain links TRBV6-2 or TRBV6-3 to TRBJ2-3; 8 nucleotides align to TRBD2. Trimming at V came to 2 bases and at J to 5 bases, leaving 12 bases not matched to a gene. The CDR3 is 17 residues long. Germline V gene data show CDR1 as MNHEY and CDR2 as SVGEGT.

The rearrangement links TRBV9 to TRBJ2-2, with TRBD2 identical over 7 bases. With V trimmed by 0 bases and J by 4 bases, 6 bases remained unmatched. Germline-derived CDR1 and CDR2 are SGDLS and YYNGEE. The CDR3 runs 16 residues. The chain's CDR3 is CASSVGSSGSTGELFF. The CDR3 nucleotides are TGTGCCAGCAGCGTAGGCTCTAGCGGAAGCACCGGGGAGCTGTTTTTT.

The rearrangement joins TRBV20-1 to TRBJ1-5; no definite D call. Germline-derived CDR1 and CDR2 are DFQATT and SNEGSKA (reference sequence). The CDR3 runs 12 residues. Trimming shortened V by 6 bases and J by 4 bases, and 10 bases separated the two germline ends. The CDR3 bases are TGCAGTGCAAGGAAGATGAATCAGCCCCAGCATTTT. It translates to CSARKMNQPQHF.

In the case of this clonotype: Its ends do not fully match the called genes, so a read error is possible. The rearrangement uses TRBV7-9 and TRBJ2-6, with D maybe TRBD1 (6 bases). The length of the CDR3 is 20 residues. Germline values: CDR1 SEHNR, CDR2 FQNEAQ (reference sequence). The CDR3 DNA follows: TGTGCCAGCAGCCCAGGGGCGGACTGGGAGAACCTCTCTGGGACCAACGTCCTGACTTTC. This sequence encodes CASSPGADWENLSGTNVLTF.

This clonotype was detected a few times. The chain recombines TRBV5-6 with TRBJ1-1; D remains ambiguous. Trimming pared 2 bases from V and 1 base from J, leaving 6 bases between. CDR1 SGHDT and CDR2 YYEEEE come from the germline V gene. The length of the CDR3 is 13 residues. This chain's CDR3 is CASSFERNTEAFF. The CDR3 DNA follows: TGTGCCAGCAGCTTTGAAAGGAACACTGAAGCTTTCTTT.

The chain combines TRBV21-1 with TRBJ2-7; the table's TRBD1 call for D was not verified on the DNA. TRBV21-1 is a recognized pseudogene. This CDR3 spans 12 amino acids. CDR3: CASRLGRAEQYF. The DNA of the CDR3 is TGTGCCAGCAGGTTGGGCAGGGCCGAGCAGTACTTC.

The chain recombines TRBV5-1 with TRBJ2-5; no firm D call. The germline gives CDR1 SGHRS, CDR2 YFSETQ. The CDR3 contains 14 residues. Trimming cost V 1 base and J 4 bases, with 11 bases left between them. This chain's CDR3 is CASSLSPSPETQYF. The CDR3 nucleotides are TGCGCCAGCAGCTTGTCCCCCAGCCCAGAGACCCAGTACTTC.

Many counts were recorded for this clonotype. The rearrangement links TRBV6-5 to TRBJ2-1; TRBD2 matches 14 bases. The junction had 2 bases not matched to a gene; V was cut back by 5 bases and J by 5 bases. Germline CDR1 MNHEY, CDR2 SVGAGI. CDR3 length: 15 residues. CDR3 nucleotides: TGTGCCAGCAGTGGACTAGCGGGGGGCCACAATGAGCAGTTCTTC. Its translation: CASSGLAGGHNEQFF.

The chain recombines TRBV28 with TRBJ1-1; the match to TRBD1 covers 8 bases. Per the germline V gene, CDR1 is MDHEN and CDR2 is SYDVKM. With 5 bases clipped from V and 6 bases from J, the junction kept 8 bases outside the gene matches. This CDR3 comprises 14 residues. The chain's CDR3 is CASSAPDRVPEAFF. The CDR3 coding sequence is TGTGCCAGCAGTGCGCCGGACAGGGTACCTGAAGCTTTCTTT.

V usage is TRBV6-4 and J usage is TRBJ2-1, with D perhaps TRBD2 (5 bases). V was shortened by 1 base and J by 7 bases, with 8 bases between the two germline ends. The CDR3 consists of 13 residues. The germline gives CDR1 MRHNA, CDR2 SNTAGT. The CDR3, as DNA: TGTGCCAGCAGTGACTTTTCGGGGAATGAGCAGTTCTTC. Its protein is CASSDFSGNEQFF.

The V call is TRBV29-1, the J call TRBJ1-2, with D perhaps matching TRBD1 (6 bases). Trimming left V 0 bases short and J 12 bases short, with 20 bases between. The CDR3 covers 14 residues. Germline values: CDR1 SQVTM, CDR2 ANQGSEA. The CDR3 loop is CSVEEWSSLRGHTF. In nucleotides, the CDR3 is TGCAGCGTTGAAGAGTGGTCCAGTCTCAGGGGCCACACCTTC.

The CDR3 DNA follows: TGTGCCAGCAGCTTCTGGGCAGTGAATGTAGATGAGCAGTTCTTC. It specifies CASSFWAVNVDEQFF. The rearrangement joins TRBV5-6 to TRBJ2-1; D is ambiguous. The V and J ends lost 2 bases and 8 bases respectively, with 17 bases between them. CDR3 length equals 15 residues. Germline V gene data show CDR1 as SGHDT and CDR2 as YYEEEE.